The clone carrying this T cell receptor (beta chain) was observed a few times. Its antigen is undetermined. Germline CDR1 is DFQATT and CDR2 is SNEGSKA (reference sequence). The J segment lost 6 bases and the V segment lost 3 bases, leaving 18 bases of the junction unmatched. The CDR3 loop spans 19 amino acids. The sample originates from a study of regulatory T cells in long-lasting Graves disease. Sequencing libraries for TCR beta were prepared with iRepertoire HTBI primers and Arm-PCR of CDR3 regions. One entry per CDR3 protein results from TCRdb running MiXCR on the multiplex PCR reads. The table has about 450,000 distinct CDR3 sequences, 13% to 15% seen once. Study results and limitations: TRBV28, TRBJ1-2 and TRBJ2-5 emerged as the favored segments in persistent disease.

Time point indicated: newly diagnosed GD, antithyroid drugs for less than 3 months. PBMC-extracted RNA yielded the TCR library. By American Thyroid Association guidelines, Graves' disease was diagnosed in the cohort. These data also featured in a second study, about T cells in Graves' hyperthyroidism and ophthalmopathy. From that paper: Blood held most thyroid clonotypes expanded above 0.001 frequency.

The chain has TRBV20-1 and TRBJ2-1, with TRBD2 identical over 12 bases. This sample comprised peripheral blood mononuclear cells (PBMCs), obtained at new diagnosis, from a patient treated with antithyroid drugs. The source of this sequence is a woman aged 45 to 65 with Graves disease. CDR3 nucleotides: TGCAGTGCTAGGAGCCCGACCCGTCTGACTAGCGGGAGCCCCAATGAGCAGTTCTTC. Translating gives CSARSPTRLTSGSPNEQFF.